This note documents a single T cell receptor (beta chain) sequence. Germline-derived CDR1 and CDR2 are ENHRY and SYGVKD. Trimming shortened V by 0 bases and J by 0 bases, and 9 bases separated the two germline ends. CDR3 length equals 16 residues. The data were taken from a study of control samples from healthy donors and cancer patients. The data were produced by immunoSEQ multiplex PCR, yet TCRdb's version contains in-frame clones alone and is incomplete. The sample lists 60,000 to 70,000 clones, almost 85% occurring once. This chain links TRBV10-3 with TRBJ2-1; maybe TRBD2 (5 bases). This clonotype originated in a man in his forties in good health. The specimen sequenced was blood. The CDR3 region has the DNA TGTGCCATCAGTGAGTCGTCGGGAAGCTCCTACAATGAGCAGTTCTTC. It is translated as CAISESSGSSYNEQFF.